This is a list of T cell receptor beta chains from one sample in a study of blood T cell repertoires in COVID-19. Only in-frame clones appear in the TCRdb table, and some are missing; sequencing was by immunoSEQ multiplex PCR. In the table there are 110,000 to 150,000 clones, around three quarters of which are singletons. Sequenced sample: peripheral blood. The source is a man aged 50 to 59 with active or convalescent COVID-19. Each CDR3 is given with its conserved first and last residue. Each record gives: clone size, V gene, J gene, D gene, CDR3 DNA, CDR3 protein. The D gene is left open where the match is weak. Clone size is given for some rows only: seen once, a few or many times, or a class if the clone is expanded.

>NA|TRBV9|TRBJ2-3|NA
TGTGCCAGCAGCGTACATAGCGGTCCGGCAGATACGCAGTATTTT
CASSVHSGPADTQYF
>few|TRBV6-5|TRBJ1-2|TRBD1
TGTGCCAGCAGTTACGCAGGGACAGGGTATGGCTACACCTTC
CASSYAGTGYGYTF
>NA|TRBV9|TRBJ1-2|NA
TGTGCCAGCAGCGTATCGGCAGGCTCCTATGGCTACACCTTC
CASSVSAGSYGYTF
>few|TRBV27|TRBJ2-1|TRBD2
TGTGCCAGCAGTTTAATACTAGCGGGAGCTGGGGAGCAGTTCTTC
CASSLILAGAGEQFF
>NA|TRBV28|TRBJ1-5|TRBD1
TGTGCCAGCAGCCGTTTCAGGGGGCAAGGGGGTCAGCCCCAGCATTTT
CASSRFRGQGGQPQHF
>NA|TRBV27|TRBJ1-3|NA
TGTGCCAGCAGTCGGCAGGGCGGAAACACCATATATTTT
CASSRQGGNTIYF
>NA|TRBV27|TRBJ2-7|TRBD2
TGTGCCAGCAGTCGTTTAAGCGGGAGTCTCTACTACGAGCAGTACTTC
CASSRLSGSLYYEQYF
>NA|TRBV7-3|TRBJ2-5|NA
TGTGCCAGCAGCGTCGGGACTTCGGTACAAGAGACCCAGTACTTC
CASSVGTSVQETQYF
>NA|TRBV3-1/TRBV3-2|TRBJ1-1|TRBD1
TGTGCCAGCAGCCAAGATTCTACAGGGGAGTTAGTAGCTTTCTTT
CASSQDSTGELVAFF
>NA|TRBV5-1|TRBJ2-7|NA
TGCGCCAGCAGTACGACCGGGAACCCCTACGAGCAGTACTTC
CASSTTGNPYEQYF
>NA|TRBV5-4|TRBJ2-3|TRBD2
TGTGCCAGCAGAAGAGGGGCTAGCGGGTCGTTAAGCACAGATACGCAGTATTTT
CASRRGASGSLSTDTQYF
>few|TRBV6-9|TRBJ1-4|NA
TGTGCCAGCAGTTACACTACCAAACCCGGACAAGAGTATGAAAAACTGTTTTTT
CASSYTTKPGQEYEKLFF
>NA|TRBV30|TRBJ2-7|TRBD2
TGTGCCCTTCTAGCGGACTCCTACGAGCAGTACTTC
CALLADSYEQYF
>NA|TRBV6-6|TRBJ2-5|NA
TGTGCCAGCAGTTCACAGGGCCCCTCACAAGAGACCCAGTACTTC
CASSSQGPSQETQYF
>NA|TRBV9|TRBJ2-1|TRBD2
TGTGCCAGCAGCCCCCCGGTGGGCGGGAGGCCGGACAATGAGCAGTTCTTC
CASSPPVGGRPDNEQFF
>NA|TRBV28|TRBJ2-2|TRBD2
TGTGCCAGCAGTCCATATCAAGGCGGGGGGCGAGGGAGCACCGGGGAGCTGTTTTTT
CASSPYQGGGRGSTGELFF
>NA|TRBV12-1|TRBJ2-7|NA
TGTGCCAGCAGCATACTAGCGGGAGACCCCGGCGAGCAGTACTTC
CASSILAGDPGEQYF
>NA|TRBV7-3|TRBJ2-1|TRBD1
TGTGCCAGCAGCCTAGACGGGACAGGGGGATCTGAGCAGTTCTTC
CASSLDGTGGSEQFF
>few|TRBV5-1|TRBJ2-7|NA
TGCGCCAGCAGCTCGGGAGCCTACGAGCAGTACTTC
CASSSGAYEQYF
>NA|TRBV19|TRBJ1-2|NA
TGTGCCAGTAAATCAGACCGGGGTTTTTATGGCTACACCTTC
CASKSDRGFYGYTF
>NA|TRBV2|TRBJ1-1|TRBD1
TGTGCCAGCAGTAAAACAGGGGGCTCCCCCAACACTGAAGCTTTCTTT
CASSKTGGSPNTEAFF
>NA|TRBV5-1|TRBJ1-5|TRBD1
TGCGCCAGCAGCTTCGGGACAGGGGGCGCGGGGGACAATCAGCCCCAGCATTTT
CASSFGTGGAGDNQPQHF
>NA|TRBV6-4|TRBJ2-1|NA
TGTGCCAGCAGCGACGGACTAAGCAATGAGCAGTTCTTC
CASSDGLSNEQFF
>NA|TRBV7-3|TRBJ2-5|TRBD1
TGTGCCAGCAGCCTAACCCTGGGACAGCAAGAGACCCAGTACTTC
CASSLTLGQQETQYF
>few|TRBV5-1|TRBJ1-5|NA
TGCGCCAGCAGCTTGTCAGGTGGTGGTCAGCCCCAGCATTTT
CASSLSGGGQPQHF
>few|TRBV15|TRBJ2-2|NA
TGTGCCACGCAGCGGGTGAACACCGGGGAGCTGTTTTTT
CATQRVNTGELFF